The 21 T cell receptor beta chains below come from one sample, sequenced in a study of PD-L1 blockade in urothelial cancer. Generated by immunoSEQ multiplex PCR, the TCRdb table keeps only in-frame clones and is missing some. The sample has over 30,000 clones, 84% seen once. Stated time point: pretreatment peripheral blood. The sequenced sample was PBMCs, obtained around atezolizumab (anti-PD-L1) treatment. These receptors were obtained from a man aged 55 to 70 with urothelial cancer.

The rearrangement uses TRBV2 and TRBJ2-3; 8 bases line up with TRBD2. J lost 1 base, V lost 6 bases, and 9 bases had no gene match. The CDR3 contains 16 residues. Germline V CDR1 and CDR2: SNHLY, FYNNEI. DNA of the CDR3: TGTGCCAGCAGCATTTTCAGCGGGAGAGGCACAGATACGCAGTATTTT. Protein product: CASSIFSGRGTDTQYF.

The table lists this clone with a few counts. The rearrangement joins TRBV5-6 to TRBJ2-7; 12 positions match TRBD1. The CDR3 runs to 18 residues. V lost 2 bases, J lost 7 bases, and 16 bases stayed unmatched. Germline V gives CDR1 SGHDT, CDR2 YYEEEE. This CDR3 is CASSFSGTGGFTQGEQYF. In nucleotides, the CDR3 is TGTGCCAGCAGCTTTTCCGGGACAGGGGGCTTTACCCAAGGGGAGCAGTACTTC.

The J gene is TRBJ1-2, the V gene TRBV5-1; D is perhaps TRBD1 (5 bases). Trimming took off 0 bases at V and 2 bases at J, with 8 bases between the two ends. Germline values: CDR1 SGHRS, CDR2 YFSETQ. The CDR3 is made up of 14 amino acids. The CDR3 sequence: CASSLVSGNYGYTF. The CDR3 DNA reads TGCGCCAGCAGCTTGGTATCAGGGAACTATGGCTACACCTTC.

V is TRBV30 and J is TRBJ1-1, with D maybe TRBD1 (5 bases). The CDR3 has 13 amino acids. CDR1 is GTSNPN, CDR2 SVGIG, per germline (reference sequence). V was shortened by 2 bases and J by 5 bases, with 12 bases between the two germline ends. The CDR3 region has the DNA TGTGCCTGGAGTCCCGGGGGGGGTACTGAAGCTTTCTTT. As protein: CAWSPGGGTEAFF.

The chain carries TRBV28 and TRBJ2-5; no clear D. The germline V gene has CDR1 MDHEN and CDR2 SYDVKM. V lost 6 bases and J lost 1, with 12 bases in between. The CDR3 is 14 amino acids. CDR3 DNA: TGTGCCAGCAGCATAACAGTAACCCAAGAGACCCAGTACTTC. This translates into CASSITVTQETQYF.

The J gene is TRBJ2-7, the V gene TRBV5-6, with D tentatively TRBD1 (6 bases). This CDR3 is 14 amino acids long. Trimming took 0 bases from V and 9 from J, leaving 16 bases between them. The germline CDR1 and CDR2 sequences are SGHDT and YYEEEE. This CDR3 is CASSLDRWTAGQYF. The CDR3 DNA reads TGTGCCAGCAGCTTGGACCGATGGACAGCTGGGCAGTACTTC.

The chain employs TRBV30 and TRBJ1-1; the D is unclear. CDR1 and CDR2 (germline): GTSNPN, SVGIG (reference sequence). The CDR3 length is 12 residues. V was cut by 8 bases and J by 4 bases, with 14 bases left in between. The CDR3 nucleotides are TGTGCCGGAGGGAGGGCGGGCACTGAAGCTTTCTTT. The encoded protein is CAGGRAGTEAFF.

This chain joins TRBV5-4 and TRBJ1-2; D call uncertain. Per the germline V gene, CDR1 is SGHNT and CDR2 is YYREEE (reference sequence). V lost 10 bases and J lost 2, with 18 bases in between. This CDR3 has 14 amino acids. As DNA, the CDR3 is TGTGCCTGGGAGTCCGCCACCTTAAACTATGGCTACACCTTC. Translated: CAWESATLNYGYTF. The full variable domain, rest sourced from reference TRBV5-4 and TRBJ1-2, is ETGVTQSPTHLIKTRGQQVTLRCSSQSGHNTVSWYQQALGQGPQFIFQYYREEENGRGNFPPRFSGLQFPNYSSELNVNALELDDSALYLCAWESATLNYGYTFGSGTRLTVV.

The J gene is TRBJ1-6, the V gene TRBV6-5, with TRBD1 as a possible D gene (5 bases). This CDR3 region has 15 residues. V was clipped by 6 bases and J by 7 bases, with 16 bases between them. The germline V gene encodes CDR1 MNHEY and CDR2 SVGAGI. DNA for the CDR3: TGTGCCAGCAGGGCGACAGTTGGGCCAAATTCACCCCTCCACTTT. This encodes CASRATVGPNSPLHF.

The chain employs TRBV28 and TRBJ1-6, with D possibly matching TRBD1 (6 bases). V shed 8 bases and J shed 5 bases, with 7 bases lying between them. Germline lookup yields CDR1 MDHEN and CDR2 SYDVKM. The length of the CDR3 is 12 residues. In DNA form, the CDR3 reads TGTGCCAGCCACAGGGATAATTCACCCCTCCACTTT. Translated, it gives CASHRDNSPLHF.

The chain recombines TRBV7-9 with TRBJ1-1; 7 bases match TRBD1. The V and J ends lost 7 bases and 2 bases, in that order; junction bases with no gene match: 10. Germline CDR1 SEHNR, CDR2 FQNEAQ (reference sequence). CDR3 size: 15 residues. In nucleotides, the CDR3 is TGTGCCAGCACCAGAATTAAGGGGGCTAACACTGAAGCTTTCTTT. Amino acids: CASTRIKGANTEAFF.

J is TRBJ1-4 and V is TRBV9; D is possibly TRBD1 (5 bases). Germline-derived CDR1 and CDR2 are SGDLS and YYNGEE. Trimming took 4 bases from V and 7 from J, leaving 11 bases between them. The CDR3 loop spans 13 amino acids. DNA of the CDR3: TGTGCCAGCAGCCCTTGGGGGGGTGAAAAACTGTTTTTT. It specifies CASSPWGGEKLFF.

The genes are TRBV7-2 and TRBJ2-7; 8 bases fit TRBD1. With 5 bases clipped from V and 2 bases from J, the junction kept 11 bases outside the gene matches. Germline CDR1 is SGHTA and CDR2 is FQGNSA. The CDR3 has 16 residues. As DNA, the CDR3 is TGTGCCAGCAGCCCAATCGGGGTCAGGGGGCCCTACGAGCAGTACTTC. Amino acid sequence: CASSPIGVRGPYEQYF.

This sequence joins TRBV5-1 and TRBJ2-5; TRBD2 matches 9 bases. The CDR3 is 17 residues long. V was pared by 0 bases and J by 5 bases, with 11 bases of the junction left unmatched. Looked up from germline, CDR1 is SGHRS and CDR2 is YFSETQ. CDR3 nucleotides: TGCGCCAGCAGCTTGGGGCTTAGCGGGAGAGGTGCGGAGACCCAGTACTTC. This sequence encodes CASSLGLSGRGAETQYF. Full variable domain (missing parts from reference TRBV5-1 and TRBJ2-5): KAGVTQTPRYLIKTRGQQVTLSCSPISGHRSVSWYQQTPGQGLQFLFEYFSETQRNKGNFPGRFSGRQFSNSRSEMNVSTLELGDSALYLCASSLGLSGRGAETQYFGPGTRLLVL.

The chain employs TRBV7-2 and TRBJ1-3; D possibly corresponds to TRBD1 (5 bases). CDR1 SGHTA and CDR2 FQGNSA come from the germline V gene. V lost 5 bases, J lost 4 bases, and 15 bases lay in between. The CDR3 covers 15 residues. The chain's CDR3 is CASSPRRGTGNTIYF. The CDR3 bases are TGTGCCAGCAGCCCAAGAAGGGGTACCGGAAACACCATATATTTT.

This clone was found a few times. This chain joins TRBV5-4 and TRBJ2-7, with 7 bases matching TRBD1. This CDR3 region has 15 residues. The trim removed 4 bases at V and 5 bases at J, leaving 12 bases unmatched. Germline CDR1 reads SGHNT; CDR2 reads YYREEE (reference sequence). The CDR3 DNA sequence: TGTGCCAGCAGCAATGGGGGCAGGGGGACCCACGAGCAGTACTTC. The encoded protein is CASSNGGRGTHEQYF.

Only a few counts were recorded for this clone. The rearrangement uses TRBV10-3 and TRBJ1-1, with 8 bases identical to TRBD1. CDR1 ENHRY and CDR2 SYGVKD come from the germline V gene. This CDR3 has 12 residues. Trimming at V came to 6 bases and at J to 10 bases, leaving 7 bases not matched to a gene. The CDR3 region is CAISPGQGRAFF. The CDR3 DNA sequence: TGTGCCATCAGCCCCGGACAGGGCCGAGCTTTCTTT.

This chain links TRBV18 with TRBJ1-5; 11 positions agree with TRBD1. Unmatched junction bases numbered 7, after V lost 4 bases and J lost 5 bases. Germline V gene lookup returns CDR1 KGHSH and CDR2 LQKENI. This CDR3 comprises 16 residues. The CDR3 DNA reads as TGTGCCAGCTCACGGGACAGGGGGAGAAATTATCAGCCCCAGCATTTT. It yields the protein CASSRDRGRNYQPQHF.

The chain is built from TRBV14 and TRBJ2-7; D might be TRBD2 (5 bases). The CDR3 spans 17 residues. V lost 2 bases and J lost 3, with 20 bases in between. Looked up from germline, CDR1 is SGHDN and CDR2 is FVKESK. CDR3: CASSQTRVRLGFYEQYF. CDR3 nucleotide sequence: TGTGCCAGCAGCCAAACGAGGGTGCGGCTGGGGTTCTACGAGCAGTACTTC.

This rearrangement joins TRBV19 to TRBJ2-1, with D perhaps TRBD2 (5 bases). Trimming took 2 bases from V and 10 from J, leaving 27 bases between them. This CDR3 spans 18 amino acids. From germline, CDR1 is LNHDA and CDR2 SQIVND (reference sequence). CDR3 DNA sequence: TGTGCCAGTAGTATAATAGTCTGGGCACCCGAGGGTTTAGTGGAGCAGTTCTTC. It translates to CASSIIVWAPEGLVEQFF.

This clone has a single count. The chain has TRBV5-1 and TRBJ2-2; 10 positions agree with TRBD1. Unmatched junction bases numbered 5, after V lost 4 bases and J lost 2 bases. This CDR3 is built from 16 residues. The germline CDR1 and CDR2 sequences are SGHRS and YFSETQ. CDR3: CASSHGDRGNTGELFF. The CDR3 nucleotides are TGCGCCAGCAGCCACGGGGACAGGGGCAACACCGGGGAGCTGTTTTTT.